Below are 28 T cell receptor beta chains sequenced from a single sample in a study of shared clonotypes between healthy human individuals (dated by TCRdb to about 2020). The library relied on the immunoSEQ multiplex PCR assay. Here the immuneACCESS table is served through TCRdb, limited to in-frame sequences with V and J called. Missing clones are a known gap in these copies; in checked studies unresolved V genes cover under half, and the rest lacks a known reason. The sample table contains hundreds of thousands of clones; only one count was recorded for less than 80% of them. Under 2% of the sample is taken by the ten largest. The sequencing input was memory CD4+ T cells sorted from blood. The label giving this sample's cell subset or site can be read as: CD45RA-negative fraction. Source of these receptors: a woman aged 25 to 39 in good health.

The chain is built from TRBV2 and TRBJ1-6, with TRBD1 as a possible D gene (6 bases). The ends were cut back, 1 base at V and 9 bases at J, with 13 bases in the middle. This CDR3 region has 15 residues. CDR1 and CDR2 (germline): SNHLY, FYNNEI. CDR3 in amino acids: CASSEESGAGSPLHF. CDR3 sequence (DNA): TGTGCCAGCAGTGAAGAATCGGGGGCCGGTTCACCCCTCCACTTT.

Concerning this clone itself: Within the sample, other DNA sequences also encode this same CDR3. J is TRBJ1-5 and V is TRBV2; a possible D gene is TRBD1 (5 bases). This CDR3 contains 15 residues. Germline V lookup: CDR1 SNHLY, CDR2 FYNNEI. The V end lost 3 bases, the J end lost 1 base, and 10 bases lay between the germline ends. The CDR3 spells CASSDLGGSNQPQHF. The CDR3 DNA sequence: TGTGCCAGCAGTGATCTCGGGGGAAGCAATCAGCCCCAGCATTTT. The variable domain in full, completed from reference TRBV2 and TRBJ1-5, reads EPEVTQTPSHQVTQMGQEVILRCVPISNHLYFYWYRQILGQKVEFLVSFYNNEISEKSEIFDDQFSVERPDGSNFTLKIRSTKLEDSAMYFCASSDLGGSNQPQHFGDGTRLSIL.

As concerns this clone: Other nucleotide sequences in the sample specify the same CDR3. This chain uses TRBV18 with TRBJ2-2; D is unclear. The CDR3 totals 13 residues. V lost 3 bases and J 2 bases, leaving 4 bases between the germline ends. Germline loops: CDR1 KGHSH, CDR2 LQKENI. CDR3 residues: CASSPRNTGELFF. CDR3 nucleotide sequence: TGTGCCAGCTCACCTAGAAACACCGGGGAGCTGTTTTTT.

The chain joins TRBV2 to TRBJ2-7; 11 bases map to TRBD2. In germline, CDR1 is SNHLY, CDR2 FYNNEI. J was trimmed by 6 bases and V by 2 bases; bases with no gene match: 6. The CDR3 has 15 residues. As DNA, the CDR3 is TGTGCCAGCAGTGAAAGAATACTAGCGGGAGTCGAGCAGTACTTC. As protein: CASSERILAGVEQYF. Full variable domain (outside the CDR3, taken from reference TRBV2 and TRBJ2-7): EPEVTQTPSHQVTQMGQEVILRCVPISNHLYFYWYRQILGQKVEFLVSFYNNEISEKSEIFDDQFSVERPDGSNFTLKIRSTKLEDSAMYFCASSERILAGVEQYFGPGTRLTVT.

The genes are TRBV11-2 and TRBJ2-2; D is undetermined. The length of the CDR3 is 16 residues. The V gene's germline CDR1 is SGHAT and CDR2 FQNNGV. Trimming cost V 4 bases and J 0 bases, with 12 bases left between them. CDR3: CASSSALRPNTGELFF. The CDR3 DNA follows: TGTGCCAGCAGCTCCGCTCTTCGACCGAACACCGGGGAGCTGTTTTTT.

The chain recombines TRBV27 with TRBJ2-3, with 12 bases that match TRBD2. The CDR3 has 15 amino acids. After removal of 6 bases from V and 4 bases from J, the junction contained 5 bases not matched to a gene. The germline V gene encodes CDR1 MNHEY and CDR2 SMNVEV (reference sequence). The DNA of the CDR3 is TGTGCCAGCAGCCGACTAGCGGGAGTGTCAGATACGCAGTATTTT. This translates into CASSRLAGVSDTQYF.

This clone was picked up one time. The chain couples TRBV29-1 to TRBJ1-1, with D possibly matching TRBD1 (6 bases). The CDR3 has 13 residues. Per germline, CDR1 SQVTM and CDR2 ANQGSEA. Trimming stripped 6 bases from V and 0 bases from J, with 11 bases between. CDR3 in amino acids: CSVADRMNTEAFF. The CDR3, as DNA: TGCAGCGTCGCAGACAGGATGAACACTGAAGCTTTCTTT. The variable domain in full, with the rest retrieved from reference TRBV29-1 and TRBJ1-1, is SAVISQKPSRDICQRGTSLTIQCQVDSQVTMMFWYRQQPGQSLTLIATANQGSEATYESGFVIDKFPISRPNLTFSTLTVSNMSPEDSSIYLCSVADRMNTEAFFGQGTRLTVV.

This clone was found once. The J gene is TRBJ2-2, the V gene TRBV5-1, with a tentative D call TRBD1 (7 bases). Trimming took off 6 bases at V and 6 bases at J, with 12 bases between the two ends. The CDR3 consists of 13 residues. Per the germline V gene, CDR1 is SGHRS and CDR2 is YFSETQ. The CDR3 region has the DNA TGCGCCAGCACGGAGGGGGCGGCCGGGGAGCTGTTTTTT. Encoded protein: CASTEGAAGELFF.

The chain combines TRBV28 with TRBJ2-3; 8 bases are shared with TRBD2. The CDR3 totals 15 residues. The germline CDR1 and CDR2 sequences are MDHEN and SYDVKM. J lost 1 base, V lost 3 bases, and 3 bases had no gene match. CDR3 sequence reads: CASSLETSGTDTQYF. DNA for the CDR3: TGTGCCAGCAGTTTGGAGACTAGCGGCACAGATACGCAGTATTTT. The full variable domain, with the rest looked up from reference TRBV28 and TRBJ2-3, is DVKVTQSSRYLVKRTGEKVFLECVQDMDHENMFWYRQDPGLGLRLIYFSYDVKMKEKGDIPEGYSVSREKKERFSLILESASTNQTSMYLCASSLETSGTDTQYFGPGTRLTVL.

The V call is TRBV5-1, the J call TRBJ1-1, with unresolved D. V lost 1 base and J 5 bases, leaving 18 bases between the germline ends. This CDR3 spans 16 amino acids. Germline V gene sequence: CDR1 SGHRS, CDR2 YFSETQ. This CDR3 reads CASSLYGRPDRTEAFF. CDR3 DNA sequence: TGCGCCAGCAGCTTGTACGGCCGCCCGGATCGAACTGAAGCTTTCTTT.

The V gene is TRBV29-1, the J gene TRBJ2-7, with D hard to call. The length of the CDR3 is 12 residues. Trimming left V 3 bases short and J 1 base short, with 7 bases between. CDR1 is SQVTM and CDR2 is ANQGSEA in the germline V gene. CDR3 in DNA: TGCAGCGTTGACGTGGGATCCTACGAGCAGTACTTC. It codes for CSVDVGSYEQYF.

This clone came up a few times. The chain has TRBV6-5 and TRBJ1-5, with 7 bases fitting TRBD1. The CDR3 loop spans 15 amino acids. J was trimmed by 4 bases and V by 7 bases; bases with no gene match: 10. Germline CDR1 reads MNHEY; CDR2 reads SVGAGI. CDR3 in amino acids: CASKTRQGGNQPQHF. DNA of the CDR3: TGTGCCAGCAAAACTCGGCAGGGGGGGAATCAGCCCCAGCATTTT.

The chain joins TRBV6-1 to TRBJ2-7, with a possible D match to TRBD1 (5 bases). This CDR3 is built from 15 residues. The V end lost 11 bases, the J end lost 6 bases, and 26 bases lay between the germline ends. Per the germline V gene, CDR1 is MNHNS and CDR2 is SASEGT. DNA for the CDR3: TGTGCCTCGAAGGGCGTCTTCTCTATTCAGGGCGAGCAGTACTTC. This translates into CASKGVFSIQGEQYF.

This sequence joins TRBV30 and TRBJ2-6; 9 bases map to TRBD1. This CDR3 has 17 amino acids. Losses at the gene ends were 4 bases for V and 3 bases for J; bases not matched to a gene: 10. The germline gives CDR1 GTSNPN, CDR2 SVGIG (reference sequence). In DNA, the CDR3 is TGTGCCTGGAACCGAGGGACAGGGAGCAGTGGGGCCAACGTCCTGACTTTC. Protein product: CAWNRGTGSSGANVLTF. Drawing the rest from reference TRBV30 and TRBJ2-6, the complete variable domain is SQTIHQWPATLVQPVGSPLSLECTVEGTSNPNLYWYRQAAGRGLQLLFYSVGIGQISSEVPQNLSASRPQDRQFILSSKKLLLSDSGFYLCAWNRGTGSSGANVLTFGAGSRLTVL.

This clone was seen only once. The CDR3 is CAISGSGSSDTQYF. The CDR3 bases are TGTGCCATCAGTGGTAGCGGGAGCTCAGATACGCAGTATTTT. The chain links TRBV10-3 to TRBJ2-3; 9 nucleotides agree with TRBD2. Unmatched junction bases numbered 3, after V lost 4 bases and J lost 4 bases. The germline V gene encodes CDR1 ENHRY and CDR2 SYGVKD. The CDR3 has 14 amino acids.

CDR3 in amino acids: CASSLDSLREQYF. As DNA, the CDR3 is TGTGCCAGCAGCTTAGACAGTCTGCGTGAGCAGTACTTC. The chain combines TRBV5-6 with TRBJ2-7, with D possibly being TRBD1 (5 bases). Germline CDR1 is SGHDT and CDR2 is YYEEEE. The ends were cut back, 2 bases at V and 7 bases at J, with 13 bases in the middle. This CDR3 is 13 amino acids long.

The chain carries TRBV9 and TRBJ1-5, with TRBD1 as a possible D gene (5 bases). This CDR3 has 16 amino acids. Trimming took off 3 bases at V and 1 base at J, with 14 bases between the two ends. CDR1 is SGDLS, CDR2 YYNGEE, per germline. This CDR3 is CASSAGPGLSNQPQHF. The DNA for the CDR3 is TGTGCCAGCAGCGCAGGCCCGGGGCTCAGCAATCAGCCCCAGCATTTT.

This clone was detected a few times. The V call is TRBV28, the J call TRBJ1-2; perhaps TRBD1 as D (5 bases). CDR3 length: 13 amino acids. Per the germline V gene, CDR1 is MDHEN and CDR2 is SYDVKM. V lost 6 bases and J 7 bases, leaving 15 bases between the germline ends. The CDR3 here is CASRNTIQGGYTF. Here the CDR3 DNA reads TGTGCCAGCAGAAACACAATTCAGGGTGGCTACACCTTC.

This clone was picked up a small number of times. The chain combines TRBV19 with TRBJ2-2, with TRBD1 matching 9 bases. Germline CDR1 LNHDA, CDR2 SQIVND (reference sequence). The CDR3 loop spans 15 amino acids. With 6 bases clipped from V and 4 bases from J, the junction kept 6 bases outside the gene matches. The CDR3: CASRAGTGSTGELFF. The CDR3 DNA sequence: TGTGCCAGTAGGGCCGGGACAGGGTCCACCGGGGAGCTGTTTTTT.

The CDR3: CASSIWTGGLDTEAFF. For the CDR3, the DNA is TGTGCCAGTAGTATCTGGACAGGGGGCTTGGACACTGAAGCTTTCTTT. J is TRBJ1-1 and V is TRBV19, with 11 bases that match TRBD1. This CDR3 contains 16 residues. The germline V gene has CDR1 LNHDA and CDR2 SQIVND (reference sequence). J was trimmed by 3 bases and V by 3 bases; bases with no gene match: 6.

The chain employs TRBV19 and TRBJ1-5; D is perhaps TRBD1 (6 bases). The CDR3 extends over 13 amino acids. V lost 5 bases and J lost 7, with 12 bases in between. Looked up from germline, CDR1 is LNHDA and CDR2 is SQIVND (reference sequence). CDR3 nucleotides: TGTGCCAGTAGTGGCAGGGGAGGACAGCCCCAGCATTTT. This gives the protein CASSGRGGQPQHF.

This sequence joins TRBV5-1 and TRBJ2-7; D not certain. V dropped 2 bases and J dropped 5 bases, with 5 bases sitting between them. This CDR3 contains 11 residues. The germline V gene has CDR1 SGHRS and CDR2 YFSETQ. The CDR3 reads CASSLRDEQYF. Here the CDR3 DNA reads TGCGCCAGCAGCTTAAGGGACGAGCAGTACTTC.

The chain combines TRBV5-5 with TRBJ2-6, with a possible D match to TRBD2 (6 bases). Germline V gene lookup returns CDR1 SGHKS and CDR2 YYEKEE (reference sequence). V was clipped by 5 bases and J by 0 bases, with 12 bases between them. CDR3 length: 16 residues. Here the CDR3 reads CASRYRDFSGANVLTF. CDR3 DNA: TGTGCCAGCAGATACCGGGACTTCTCTGGGGCCAACGTCCTGACTTTC.

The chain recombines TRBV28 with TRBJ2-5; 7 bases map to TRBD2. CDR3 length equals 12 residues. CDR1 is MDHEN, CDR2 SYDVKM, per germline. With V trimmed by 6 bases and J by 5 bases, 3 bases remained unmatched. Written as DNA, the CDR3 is TGTGCCAGCAGGGACGGGGGGGAGACCCAGTACTTC. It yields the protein CASRDGGETQYF.

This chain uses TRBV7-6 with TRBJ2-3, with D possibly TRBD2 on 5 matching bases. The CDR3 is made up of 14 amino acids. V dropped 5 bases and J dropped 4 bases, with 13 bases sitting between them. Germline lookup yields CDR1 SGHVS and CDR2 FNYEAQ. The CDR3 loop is CASSHPARADTQYF. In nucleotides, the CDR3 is TGTGCCAGCAGCCATCCGGCGAGGGCAGATACGCAGTATTTT.

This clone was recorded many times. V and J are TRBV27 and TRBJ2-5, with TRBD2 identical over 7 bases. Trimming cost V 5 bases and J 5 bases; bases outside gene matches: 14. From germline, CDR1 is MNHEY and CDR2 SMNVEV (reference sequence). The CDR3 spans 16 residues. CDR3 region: CASSPTRGVRQETQYF. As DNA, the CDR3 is TGTGCCAGCAGTCCCACCCGGGGGGTTCGTCAGGAGACCCAGTACTTC.

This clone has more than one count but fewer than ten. The CDR3 DNA reads TGTGCCAGCAGTTACCTGACAGGCCCCTCTGGAAACACCATATATTTT. It yields the protein CASSYLTGPSGNTIYF. The rearrangement links TRBV6-6 to TRBJ1-3; D is possibly TRBD1 (6 bases). The CDR3 consists of 16 residues. Per germline, CDR1 MNHNY and CDR2 SVGAGI (reference sequence). Trimming took 2 bases from V and 0 from J, leaving 11 bases between them.

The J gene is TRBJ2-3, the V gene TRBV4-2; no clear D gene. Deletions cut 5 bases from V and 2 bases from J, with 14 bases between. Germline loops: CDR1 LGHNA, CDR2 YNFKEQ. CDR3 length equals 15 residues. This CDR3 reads CASSLRRADTDTQYF. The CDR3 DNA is TGTGCCAGCAGCTTGAGAAGGGCAGACACAGATACGCAGTATTTT.